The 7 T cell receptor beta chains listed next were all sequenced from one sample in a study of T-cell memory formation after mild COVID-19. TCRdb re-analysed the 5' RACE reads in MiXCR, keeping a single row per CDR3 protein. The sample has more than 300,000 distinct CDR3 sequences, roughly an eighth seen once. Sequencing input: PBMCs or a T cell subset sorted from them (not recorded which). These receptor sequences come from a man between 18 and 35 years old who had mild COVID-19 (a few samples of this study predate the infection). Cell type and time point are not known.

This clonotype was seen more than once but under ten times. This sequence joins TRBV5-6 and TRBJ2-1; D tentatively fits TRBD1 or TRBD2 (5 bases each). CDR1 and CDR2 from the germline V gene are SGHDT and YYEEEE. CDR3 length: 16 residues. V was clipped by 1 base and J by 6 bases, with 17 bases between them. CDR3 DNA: TGTGCCAGCAGCTTGCTGCCCCTGGTTGGGACCAATGAGCAGTTCTTC. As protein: CASSLLPLVGTNEQFF. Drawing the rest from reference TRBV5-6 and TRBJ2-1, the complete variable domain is DAGVTQSPTHLIKTRGQQVTLRCSPKSGHDTVSWYQQALGQGPQFIFQYYEEEERQRGNFPDRFSGHQFPNYSSELNVNALLLGDSALYLCASSLLPLVGTNEQFFGPGTRLTVL.

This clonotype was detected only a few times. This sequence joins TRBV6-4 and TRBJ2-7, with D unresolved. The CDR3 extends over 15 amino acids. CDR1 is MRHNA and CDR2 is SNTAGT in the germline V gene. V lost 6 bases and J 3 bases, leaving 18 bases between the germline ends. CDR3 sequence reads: CASSPDPLEVYEQYF. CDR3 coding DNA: TGTGCCAGCAGCCCTGACCCTTTAGAGGTCTACGAGCAGTACTTC.

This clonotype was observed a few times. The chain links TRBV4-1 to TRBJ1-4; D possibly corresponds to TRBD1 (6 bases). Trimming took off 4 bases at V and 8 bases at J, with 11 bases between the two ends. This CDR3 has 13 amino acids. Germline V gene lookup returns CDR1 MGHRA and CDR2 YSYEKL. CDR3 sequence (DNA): TGCGCCAGCAGCCGGACAGAGGGGGAAAAACTGTTTTTT. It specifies CASSRTEGEKLFF.

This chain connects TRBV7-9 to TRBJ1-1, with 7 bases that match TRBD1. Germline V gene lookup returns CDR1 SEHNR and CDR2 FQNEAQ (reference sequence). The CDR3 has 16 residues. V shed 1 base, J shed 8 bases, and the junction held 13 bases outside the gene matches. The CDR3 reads CASSLDRGRGDSEAFF. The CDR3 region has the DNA TGTGCCAGCAGCTTAGACCGCGGCAGGGGGGACTCGGAAGCTTTCTTT.

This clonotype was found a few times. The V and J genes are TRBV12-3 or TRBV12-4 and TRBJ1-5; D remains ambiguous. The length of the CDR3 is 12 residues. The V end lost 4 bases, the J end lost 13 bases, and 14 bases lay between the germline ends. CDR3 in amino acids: CASSWARMGQHF. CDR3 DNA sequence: TGTGCCAGCAGTTGGGCCCGTATGGGACAGCATTTT.

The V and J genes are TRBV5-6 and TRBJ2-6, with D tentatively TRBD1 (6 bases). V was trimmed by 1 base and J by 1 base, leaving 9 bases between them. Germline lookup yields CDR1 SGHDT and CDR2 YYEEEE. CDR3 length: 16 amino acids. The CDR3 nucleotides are TGTGCCAGCAGCTTGAATACAGGGTCTGGGGCCAACGTCCTGACTTTC. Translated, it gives CASSLNTGSGANVLTF.

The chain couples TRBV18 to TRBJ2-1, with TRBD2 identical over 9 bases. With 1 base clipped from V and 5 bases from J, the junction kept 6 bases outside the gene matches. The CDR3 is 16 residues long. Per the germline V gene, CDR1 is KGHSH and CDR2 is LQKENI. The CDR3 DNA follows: TGTGCCAGCTCACCACGTTCTAGCGGGGCCAACAATGAGCAGTTCTTC. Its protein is CASSPRSSGANNEQFF.